The rows below give T cell receptor beta chains drawn from one sample of a study of blood T cell repertoires in COVID-19. The protocol was immunoSEQ multiplex PCR, while the TCRdb copy is restricted to in-frame clones and leaves out a portion. This sample has some 70,000 clones, with about 90% found just once. Material: peripheral blood. The receptor source for this set is an elderly woman with active COVID-19. The CDR3 runs from the conserved cysteine through the conserved F or W. The D gene is left open where the match is weak. Size values are once, few and many counts, or a class for expanded clones, and some rows have none.

J gene	V gene	clone size	D gene	CDR3 DNA	CDR3 protein
TRBJ2-4	TRBV10-3	.	TRBD2	TGTGCCATCAGTGAGCAACCGGCTAGCGGATTTCAGTACTTC	CAISEQPASGFQYF
TRBJ2-7	TRBV28	.	TRBD2	TGTGCCAGCAGTTTAGTTCCTCGGCTAGCGGGAGGGCCATGGCTCTACGAGCAGTACTTC	CASSLVPRLAGGPWLYEQYF
TRBJ2-7	TRBV28	.	TRBD1	TGTGCCAGCACCAACTCCGGGACAGGGGGCGCCGAGCAGTACTTC	CASTNSGTGGAEQYF
TRBJ1-2	TRBV5-1	.	TRBD1	TGCGCCAGCAGCTTGGATGGACAGGGGACCTATGGCTACACCTTC	CASSLDGQGTYGYTF
TRBJ2-5	TRBV15	.	TRBD1	TGTGCCACCAGCAGAGATTGGGCAGGGGGATCCCCCTCAGAGACCCAGTACTTC	CATSRDWAGGSPSETQYF
TRBJ1-1	TRBV18	.	.	TGTGCCAGCTCACCTCAGCGGGTTGACACTGAAGCTTTCTTT	CASSPQRVDTEAFF
TRBJ2-7	TRBV11-3	.	TRBD1	TGTGCCAGCAGCCAGCGCGGGACAGGGCCTAATGAGCAGTACTTC	CASSQRGTGPNEQYF
TRBJ2-7	TRBV28	.	TRBD2	TGTGCCAGCACCCTGGGAGGACTAGCGATCTACGAGCAGTACTTC	CASTLGGLAIYEQYF
TRBJ1-2	TRBV5-6	.	TRBD1	TGTGCCAGCAGCTGGACAGGGGACCCCAACTATGGCTACACCTTC	CASSWTGDPNYGYTF
TRBJ2-4	TRBV4-1	.	.	TGCGCCAGCAGCCAACCGGGCCCAGGAGGGGACATTCAGTACTTC	CASSQPGPGGDIQYF
TRBJ2-1	TRBV7-6	.	.	TGTGCCAGCAGTAGAGGGGGGGGTGGCTACAATGAGCAGTTCTTC	CASSRGGGGYNEQFF
TRBJ2-3	TRBV7-9	.	.	TGTGCCAGCAGTTTCCCCCCGGGGGACGGGGGAGATACGCAGTATTTT	CASSFPPGDGGDTQYF
TRBJ2-1	TRBV10-3	.	TRBD2	TGTGCCATCAGTGAGCCGGGGGCGGGAGGTTCCTACAATGAGCAGTTCTTC	CAISEPGAGGSYNEQFF
TRBJ2-7	TRBV29-1	.	TRBD1	TGCAGCGGTTCACAGGGGACGGGCTACGAGCAGTACTTC	CSGSQGTGYEQYF
TRBJ2-7	TRBV9	.	TRBD2	TGTGCCAGCAGCGTAGTAGGGACTAGGCGATGGAGAGAGCAGTACTTC	CASSVVGTRRWREQYF
TRBJ1-1	TRBV18	.	.	TGTGCCAGCTCACCGAACATCCAGAACACTGAAGCTTTCTTT	CASSPNIQNTEAFF
TRBJ2-7	TRBV4-2	.	TRBD1	TGTGCCAGCAGTCCCACCTTGACATCGGGACAGGTATTCTACGAGCAGTACTTC	CASSPTLTSGQVFYEQYF
TRBJ2-7	TRBV28	.	TRBD2	TGTGCCAGCAGTCCCGGGACTACCTACGAGCAGTACTTC	CASSPGTTYEQYF
TRBJ2-7	TRBV10-3	once	TRBD1	TGTGCCACCTCAGATCTTGACAGGGTCGGCGAGCAGTACTTC	CATSDLDRVGEQYF
TRBJ2-7	TRBV5-1	.	TRBD2	TGCGCCAGCAGCACCAATAGCGGGATCCGAGGAGAGCAGTACTTC	CASSTNSGIRGEQYF
TRBJ2-1	TRBV15	.	TRBD2	TGTGCCACCAGCGTGAGAGGGCGGGAGTCTAGGCAGTTCTTC	CATSVRGRESRQFF
TRBJ1-4	TRBV27	.	.	TGTGCCAGCTCCTGGGCAGGGCGAAATGAAAAACTGTTTTTT	CASSWAGRNEKLFF
TRBJ1-3	TRBV6-5	.	.	TGTGCCAGCAGTCGGGGGTTCGCCTCTGGAAACACCATATATTTT	CASSRGFASGNTIYF
TRBJ1-5	TRBV6-6	.	.	TGTGCCAGCAGTTACGGAGCGGGCAATCAGCCCCAGCATTTT	CASSYGAGNQPQHF
TRBJ2-1	TRBV9	.	TRBD2	TGTGCCAGCAGCGTAGTTCCTAGCGGGCACAATGAGCAGTTCTTC	CASSVVPSGHNEQFF
TRBJ2-1	TRBV24-1	.	TRBD1	TGTGCCACCAGTGACCCGGGACAGGGTGTGGATGAGCAGTTCTTC	CATSDPGQGVDEQFF
TRBJ2-5	TRBV7-8	.	TRBD2	TGTGCCAGCAGCCCGAAGACTAGCGGGAGATCGGAGACCCAGTACTTC	CASSPKTSGRSETQYF
TRBJ1-1	TRBV27	.	TRBD1	TGTGCCAGCAGTTTAACCCCATCGGGACAGTTTGTAGGTGGCACTGAAGCTTTCTTT	CASSLTPSGQFVGGTEAFF
TRBJ1-2	TRBV5-5	.	TRBD1	TGTGCCAGCAGCGGAACGGACAGGAGATATGGCTACACCTTC	CASSGTDRRYGYTF
TRBJ1-2	TRBV28	.	TRBD1	TGTGCCAGCAGCCGAAGGACAGGGTATGGCTACACCTTC	CASSRRTGYGYTF
TRBJ2-2	TRBV10-3	.	TRBD2	TGTGCCATCAGTGAGTCGGAACTAGCGGGAGCCGGGGAGCTGTTTTTT	CAISESELAGAGELFF
TRBJ2-2	TRBV5-4	.	TRBD1	TGTGCCAGCAGCCTGGGACAGGGGATTGGCGGGGAGCTGTTTTTT	CASSLGQGIGGELFF
TRBJ1-2	TRBV11-2	.	TRBD1	TGTGCCAGCAGCTCTTACAGGGGGCGCATCTATGGCTACACCTTC	CASSSYRGRIYGYTF
TRBJ1-5	TRBV27	.	TRBD1	TGTGCCAGCAGTTGGACAGGGGGCAATCAGCCCCAGCATTTT	CASSWTGGNQPQHF
TRBJ2-5	TRBV7-9	.	.	TGTGCCAGCAGCCCCGGGCTAGCGCCACAAGAGACCCAGTACTTC	CASSPGLAPQETQYF
TRBJ2-3	TRBV29-1	.	.	TGCAGCGTCGAACACGCGGTGGGGCGGGATACGCAGTATTTT	CSVEHAVGRDTQYF
TRBJ2-7	TRBV7-2	.	.	TGTGCCAGCAGCTTACAGTCGGGCTACGAGCAGTACTTC	CASSLQSGYEQYF
TRBJ1-4	TRBV27	once	.	TGTGCCAGCCGGACGGGGGGGCATGAAAAACTGTTTTTT	CASRTGGHEKLFF
TRBJ2-6	TRBV5-1	.	.	TGCGCCAGCAGCCCCTCGGGGGTCTCTGGGGCCAACGTCCTGACTTTC	CASSPSGVSGANVLTF
TRBJ2-3	TRBV7-2	.	TRBD2	TGTGCCAGCAGCAGGGACTACACAGATACGCAGTATTTT	CASSRDYTDTQYF
TRBJ2-1	TRBV6-1	.	TRBD2	TGTGCCAGCAGTGAAGAAGACAGCACTAGCGGGAGTACGGATGAGCAGTTCTTC	CASSEEDSTSGSTDEQFF
TRBJ1-2	TRBV3-1/TRBV3-2	.	TRBD1	TGTGCCAGCAGCCAACTTACAGGGGTCAGTGACTATGGCTACACCTTC	CASSQLTGVSDYGYTF
TRBJ2-7	TRBV6-5	.	.	TGTGCCAGCCGAGGCAGTTACGAGCAGTACTTC	CASRGSYEQYF